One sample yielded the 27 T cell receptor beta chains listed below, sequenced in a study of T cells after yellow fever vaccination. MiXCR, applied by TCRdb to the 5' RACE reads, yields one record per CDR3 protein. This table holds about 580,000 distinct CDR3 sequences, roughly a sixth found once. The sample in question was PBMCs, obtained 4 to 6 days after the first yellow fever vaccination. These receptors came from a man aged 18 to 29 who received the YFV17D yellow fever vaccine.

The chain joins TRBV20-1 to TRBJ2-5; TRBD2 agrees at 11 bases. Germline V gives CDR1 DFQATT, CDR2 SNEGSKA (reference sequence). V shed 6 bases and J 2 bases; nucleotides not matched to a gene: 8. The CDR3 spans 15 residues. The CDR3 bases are TGCAGTGCCAAACCCCCTAGCGGGGGGCAAGAGACCCAGTACTTC. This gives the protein CSAKPPSGGQETQYF.

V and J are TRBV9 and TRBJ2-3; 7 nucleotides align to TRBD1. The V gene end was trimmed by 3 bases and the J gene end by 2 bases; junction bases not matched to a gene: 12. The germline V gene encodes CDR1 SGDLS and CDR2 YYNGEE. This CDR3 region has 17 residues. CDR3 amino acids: CASSAGRRGGPTDTQYF. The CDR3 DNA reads TGTGCCAGCAGCGCGGGGAGAAGAGGGGGCCCCACAGATACGCAGTATTTT.

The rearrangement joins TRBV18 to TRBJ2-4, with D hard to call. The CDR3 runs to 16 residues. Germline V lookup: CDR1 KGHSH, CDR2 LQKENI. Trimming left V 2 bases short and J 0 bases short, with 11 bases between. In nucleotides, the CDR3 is TGTGCCAGCTCACCAGACATTCCCCAAGCCAAAAACATTCAGTACTTC. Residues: CASSPDIPQAKNIQYF. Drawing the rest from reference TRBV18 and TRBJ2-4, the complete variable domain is NAGVMQNPRHLVRRRGQEARLRCSPMKGHSHVYWYRQLPEEGLKFMVYLQKENIIDESGMPKERFSAEFPKEGPSILRIQQVVRGDSAAYFCASSPDIPQAKNIQYFGAGTRLSVL.

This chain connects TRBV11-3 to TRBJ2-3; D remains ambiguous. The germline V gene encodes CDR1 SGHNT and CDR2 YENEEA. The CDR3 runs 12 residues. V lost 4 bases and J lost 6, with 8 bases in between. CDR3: CASSSRWDTQYF. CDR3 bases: TGTGCCAGCAGCTCCCGATGGGATACGCAGTATTTT.

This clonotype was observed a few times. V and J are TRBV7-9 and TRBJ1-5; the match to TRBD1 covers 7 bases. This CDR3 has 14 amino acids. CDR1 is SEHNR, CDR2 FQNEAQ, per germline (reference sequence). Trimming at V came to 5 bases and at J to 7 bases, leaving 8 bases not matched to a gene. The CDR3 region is CASSQTGAGQPQHF. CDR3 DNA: TGTGCCAGCAGCCAAACAGGGGCAGGACAGCCCCAGCATTTT.

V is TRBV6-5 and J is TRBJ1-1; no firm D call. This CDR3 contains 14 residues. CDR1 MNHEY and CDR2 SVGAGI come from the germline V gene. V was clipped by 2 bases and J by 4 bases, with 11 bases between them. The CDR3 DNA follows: TGTGCCAGCAGTTACAGCGGTGCAGTCACTGAAGCTTTCTTT. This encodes CASSYSGAVTEAFF.

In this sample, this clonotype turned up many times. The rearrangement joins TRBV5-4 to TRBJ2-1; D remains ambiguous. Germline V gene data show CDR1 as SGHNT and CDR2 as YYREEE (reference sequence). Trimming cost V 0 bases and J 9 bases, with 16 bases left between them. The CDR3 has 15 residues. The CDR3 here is CASSLDPSVPSEQFF. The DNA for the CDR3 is TGTGCCAGCAGCTTGGATCCATCCGTCCCTTCTGAGCAGTTCTTC.

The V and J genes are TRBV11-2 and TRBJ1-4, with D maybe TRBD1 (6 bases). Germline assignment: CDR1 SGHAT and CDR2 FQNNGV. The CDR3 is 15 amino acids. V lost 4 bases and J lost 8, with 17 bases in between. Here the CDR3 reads CASSSYRVLGEKLFF. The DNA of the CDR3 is TGTGCCAGCAGCTCATACAGGGTTCTTGGGGAAAAACTGTTTTTT.

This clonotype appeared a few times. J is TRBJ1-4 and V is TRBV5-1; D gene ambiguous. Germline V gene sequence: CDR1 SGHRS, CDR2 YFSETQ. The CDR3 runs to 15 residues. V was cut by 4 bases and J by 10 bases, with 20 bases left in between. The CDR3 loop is CASSPRERLIGKLFF. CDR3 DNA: TGCGCCAGCAGCCCACGTGAGAGACTAATAGGAAAACTGTTTTTT.

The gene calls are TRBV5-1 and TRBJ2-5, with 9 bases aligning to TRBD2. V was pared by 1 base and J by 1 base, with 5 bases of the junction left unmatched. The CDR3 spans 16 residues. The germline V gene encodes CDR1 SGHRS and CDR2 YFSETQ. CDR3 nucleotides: TGCGCCAGCAGCTTGTCTCCAGCGGGGGGCCAAGAGACCCAGTACTTC. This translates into CASSLSPAGGQETQYF.

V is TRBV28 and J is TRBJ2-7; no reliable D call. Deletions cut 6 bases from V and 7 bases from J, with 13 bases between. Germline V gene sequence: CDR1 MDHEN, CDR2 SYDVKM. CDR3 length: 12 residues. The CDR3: CASSLSGREQYV. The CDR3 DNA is TGTGCCAGCAGCCTTTCCGGAAGGGAGCAGTACGTC.

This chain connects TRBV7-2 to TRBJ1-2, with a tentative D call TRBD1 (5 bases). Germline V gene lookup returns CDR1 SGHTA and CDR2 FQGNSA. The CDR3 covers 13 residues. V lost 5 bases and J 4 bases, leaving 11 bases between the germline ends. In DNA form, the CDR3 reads TGTGCCAGCAGCCTCAGGGTTGGCTATGGCTACACCTTC. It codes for CASSLRVGYGYTF.

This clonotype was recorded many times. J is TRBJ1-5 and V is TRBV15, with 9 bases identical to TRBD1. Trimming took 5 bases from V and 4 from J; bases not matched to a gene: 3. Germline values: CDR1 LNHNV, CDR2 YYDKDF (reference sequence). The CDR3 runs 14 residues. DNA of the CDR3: TGTGCCACCAGCGGGACAGGGACAAATCAGCCCCAGCATTTT. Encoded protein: CATSGTGTNQPQHF.

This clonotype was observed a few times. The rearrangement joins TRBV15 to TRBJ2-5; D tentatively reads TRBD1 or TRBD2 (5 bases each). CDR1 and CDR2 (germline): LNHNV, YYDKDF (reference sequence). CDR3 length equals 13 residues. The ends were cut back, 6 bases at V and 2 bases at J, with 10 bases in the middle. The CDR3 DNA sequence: TGTGCCACCAGTGGGGGACCTCAAGAGACCCAGTACTTC. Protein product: CATSGGPQETQYF.

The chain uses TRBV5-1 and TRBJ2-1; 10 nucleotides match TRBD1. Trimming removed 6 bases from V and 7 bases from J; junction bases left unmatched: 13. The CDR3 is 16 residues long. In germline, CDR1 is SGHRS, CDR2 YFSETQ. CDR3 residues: CASTKPGQGYRNEQFF. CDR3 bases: TGCGCCAGCACAAAACCGGGACAGGGGTATCGGAATGAGCAGTTCTTC. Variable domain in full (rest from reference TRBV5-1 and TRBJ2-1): KAGVTQTPRYLIKTRGQQVTLSCSPISGHRSVSWYQQTPGQGLQFLFEYFSETQRNKGNFPGRFSGRQFSNSRSEMNVSTLELGDSALYLCASTKPGQGYRNEQFFGPGTRLTVL.

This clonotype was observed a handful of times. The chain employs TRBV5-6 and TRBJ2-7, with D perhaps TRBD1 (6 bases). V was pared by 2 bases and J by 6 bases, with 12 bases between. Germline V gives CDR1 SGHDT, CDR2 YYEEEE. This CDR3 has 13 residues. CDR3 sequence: CASSFGLGGEQYV. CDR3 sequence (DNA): TGTGCCAGCAGCTTCGGCTTAGGGGGCGAGCAGTACGTC.

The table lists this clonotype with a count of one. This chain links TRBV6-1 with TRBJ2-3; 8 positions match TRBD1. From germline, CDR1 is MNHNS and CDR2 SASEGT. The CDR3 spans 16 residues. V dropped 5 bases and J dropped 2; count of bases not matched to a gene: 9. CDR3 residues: CASSPPTTGVTDTQYF. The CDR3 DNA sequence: TGTGCCAGCAGTCCACCTACGACAGGGGTCACAGATACGCAGTATTTT.

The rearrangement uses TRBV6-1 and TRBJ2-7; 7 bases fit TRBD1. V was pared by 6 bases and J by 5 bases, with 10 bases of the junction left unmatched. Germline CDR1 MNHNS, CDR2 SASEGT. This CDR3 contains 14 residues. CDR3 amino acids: CASSSGTAIHEQYF. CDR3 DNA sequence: TGTGCCAGCAGCTCCGGGACAGCAATCCACGAGCAGTACTTC.

The DNA of the CDR3 is TGCGCCAGCAGCCAAGGGTGGGGTTCCTATGGCTACACCTTC. It specifies CASSQGWGSYGYTF. The chain combines TRBV4-3 with TRBJ1-2; no firm D call. Germline CDR1 is LGHNA and CDR2 is YSLEER. Between the trimmed V and J ends, which lost 1 base and 4 bases, there was a span of 10 bases. The CDR3 is 14 amino acids.

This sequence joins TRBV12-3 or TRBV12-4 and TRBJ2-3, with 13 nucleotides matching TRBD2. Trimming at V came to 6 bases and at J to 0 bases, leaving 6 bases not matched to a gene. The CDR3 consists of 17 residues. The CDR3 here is CASSKTSGGPSTDTQYF. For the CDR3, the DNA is TGTGCCAGCAGCAAGACTAGCGGGGGGCCCAGCACAGATACGCAGTATTTT.

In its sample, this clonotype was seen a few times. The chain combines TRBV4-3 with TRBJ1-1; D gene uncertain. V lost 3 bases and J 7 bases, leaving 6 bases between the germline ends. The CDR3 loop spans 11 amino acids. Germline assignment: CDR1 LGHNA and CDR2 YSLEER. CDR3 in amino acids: CASSQGIEAFF. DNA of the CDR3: TGCGCCAGCAGCCAGGGAATTGAAGCTTTCTTT.

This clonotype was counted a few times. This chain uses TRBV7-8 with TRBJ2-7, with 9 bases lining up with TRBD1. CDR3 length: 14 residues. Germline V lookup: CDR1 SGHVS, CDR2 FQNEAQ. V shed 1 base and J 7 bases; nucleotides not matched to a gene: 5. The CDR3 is CASSLGPGQGEQYV. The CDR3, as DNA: TGTGCCAGCAGCTTAGGGCCGGGACAGGGAGAGCAGTACGTC.

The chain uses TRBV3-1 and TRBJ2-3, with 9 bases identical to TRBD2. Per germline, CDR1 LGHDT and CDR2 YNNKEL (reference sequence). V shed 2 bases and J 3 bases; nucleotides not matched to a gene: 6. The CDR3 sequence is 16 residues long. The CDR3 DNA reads TGTGCCAGCAGCCAATTTGCTAGCGGGGTAACAGATACGCAGTATTTT. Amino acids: CASSQFASGVTDTQYF.

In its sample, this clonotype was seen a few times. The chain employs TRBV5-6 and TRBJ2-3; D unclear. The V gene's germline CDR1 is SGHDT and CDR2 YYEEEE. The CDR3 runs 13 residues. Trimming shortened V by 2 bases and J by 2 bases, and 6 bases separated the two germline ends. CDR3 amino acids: CASSFGDTDTQYF. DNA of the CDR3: TGTGCCAGCAGCTTCGGCGACACAGATACGCAGTATTTT.

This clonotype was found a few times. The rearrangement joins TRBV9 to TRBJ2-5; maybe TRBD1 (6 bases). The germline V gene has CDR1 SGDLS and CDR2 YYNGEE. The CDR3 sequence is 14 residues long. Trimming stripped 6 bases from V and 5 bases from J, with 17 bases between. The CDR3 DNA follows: TGTGCCAGCAACTTGGGGGCAGGTGTGGAGACCCAGTACTTC. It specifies CASNLGAGVETQYF.

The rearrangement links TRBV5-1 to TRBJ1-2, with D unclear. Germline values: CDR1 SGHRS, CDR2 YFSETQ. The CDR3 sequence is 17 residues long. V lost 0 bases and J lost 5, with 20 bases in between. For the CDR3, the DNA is TGCGCCAGCAGCTTGGAATATACAGTCAGGTCTTCATATGGCTACACCTTC. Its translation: CASSLEYTVRSSYGYTF.

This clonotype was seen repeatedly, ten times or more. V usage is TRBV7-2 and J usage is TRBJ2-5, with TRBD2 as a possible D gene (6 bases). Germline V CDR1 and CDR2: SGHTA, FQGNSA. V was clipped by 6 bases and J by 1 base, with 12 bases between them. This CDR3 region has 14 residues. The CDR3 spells CASSQAGSQETQYF. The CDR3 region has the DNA TGTGCCAGCAGTCAAGCCGGGAGCCAAGAGACCCAGTACTTC.